This TCR beta chain was documented in a study of cytomegalovirus exposure and HLA in healthy donors. Findings of the study overall: One cluster of highly shared sequence variants probably arose as a sequencing artifact. The authors enumerated around 150 TCR beta chains as linked to cytomegalovirus.

Regarding this clone: Its specificity is not known.

A multiplex PCR was run with 60 Vbeta primers and 13 Jbeta primers. Some clones are missing from TCRdb's copy, which holds only in-frame ones; the method was immunoSEQ multiplex PCR. The repertoire includes approximately 160,000 clones, around 75% of them detected once, and 1.2% to 1.5% sits in the top ten. Samples came from healthy bone marrow donors. V was pared by 6 bases and J by 9 bases, with 15 bases between. The CDR3 runs to 13 residues. CDR1 MDHEN and CDR2 SYDVKM come from the germline V gene. The sequenced material came from PBMCs. The J gene is TRBJ1-5, the V gene TRBV28; D is possibly TRBD1 (6 bases). The source of this sequence is a man younger than 30 in good health and CMV-seronegative. The CDR3 nucleotides are TGTGCCAGCAGACCTCCGACAGGAGTGCCCCAGCATTTT. Translation gives CASRPPTGVPQHF. The full variable domain, rest sourced from reference TRBV28 and TRBJ1-5, is DVKVTQSSRYLVKRTGEKVFLECVQDMDHENMFWYRQDPGLGLRLIYFSYDVKMKEKGDIPEGYSVSREKKERFSLILESASTNQTSMYLCASRPPTGVPQHFGDGTRLSIL.